A single sample is the source of the 11 T cell receptor beta chains below, sequenced in a study of T cell responses to AZD1222 COVID-19 vaccine. TCRdb keeps only in-frame clones here, not all; method: immunoSEQ multiplex PCR. Here the sample spans approximately 190,000 clones, roughly nine tenths being singletons. Sequencing was performed on peripheral blood, taken 28 days after the second dose of the MenACWY control vaccine. These receptors originate from an adult who received the MenACWY meningococcal vaccine as a control.

This clone was observed once. The chain recombines TRBV7-3 with TRBJ2-5; D unclear. CDR1 and CDR2 from the germline V gene are SGHTA and FQGTGA. Trimming removed 0 bases at V and 4 bases at J, with 6 bases between. The CDR3 loop spans 13 amino acids. Here the CDR3 DNA reads TGTGCCAGCAGCTTAACGTCGGCAGAGACCCAGTACTTC. This sequence encodes CASSLTSAETQYF.

The CDR3 bases are TGTGCCAGCAGCTTTCAGTTCCCGGGGGAGACCCAGTACTTC. It is translated as CASSFQFPGETQYF. The rearrangement uses TRBV7-2 and TRBJ2-5, with D maybe TRBD2 (5 bases). V was trimmed by 3 bases and J by 5 bases, leaving 13 bases between them. The CDR3 length is 14 residues. Germline assignment: CDR1 SGHTA and CDR2 FQGNSA.

The chain has TRBV3-1 (or the pseudogene TRBV3-2) and TRBJ1-2; the match to TRBD1 covers 7 bases. This CDR3 spans 13 amino acids. Per the germline V gene, CDR1 is LGHDT and CDR2 is YNNKEL (reference sequence). The trim removed 6 bases at V and 7 bases at J, leaving 8 bases unmatched. CDR3 in amino acids: CASRSDRDPGYTF. The CDR3 DNA is TGTGCCAGCAGATCAGACAGGGACCCTGGCTACACCTTC.

The chain employs TRBV3-1 (or the pseudogene TRBV3-2) and TRBJ2-5, with D hard to call. This CDR3 is built from 13 residues. Trimming shortened V by 4 bases and J by 5 bases, and 11 bases separated the two germline ends. Germline values: CDR1 LGHDT, CDR2 YNNKEL (reference sequence). The CDR3 spells CASSPPGWETQYF. For the CDR3, the DNA is TGTGCCAGCAGCCCCCCAGGATGGGAGACCCAGTACTTC.

The chain combines TRBV29-1 with TRBJ2-2; D could derive from TRBD1 or TRBD2 (5 bases each). This CDR3 spans 14 amino acids. V lost 6 bases to trimming and J lost 0 bases, with 11 bases between them. Germline CDR1 SQVTM, CDR2 ANQGSEA. The CDR3 protein is CSVGVRANTGELFF. The CDR3 region has the DNA TGCAGCGTGGGGGTGAGGGCGAACACCGGGGAGCTGTTTTTT.

J is TRBJ2-1 and V is TRBV12-3 or TRBV12-4, with D hard to call. With 3 bases removed from V and 5 bases from J, the gap between germline ends came to 8 bases. CDR3 length equals 13 residues. The CDR3 loop is CASSLAENNEQFF. DNA of the CDR3: TGTGCCAGCAGTTTGGCGGAAAACAATGAGCAGTTCTTC.

This clone is a singleton in its sample. This chain connects TRBV27 to TRBJ2-7; D is undetermined. Deletions cut 2 bases from V and 0 bases from J, with 8 bases between. CDR3 size: 14 residues. Germline V CDR1 and CDR2: MNHEY, SMNVEV (reference sequence). CDR3 in DNA: TGTGCCAGCAGTTTAAGGGAATTCTCCTACGAGCAGTACTTC. Translating it yields CASSLREFSYEQYF.

The V and J genes are TRBV10-1 and TRBJ1-1, with D unclear. Trimming pared 0 bases from V and 1 base from J, leaving 9 bases between. Germline values: CDR1 WNHNN, CDR2 SYGVQD (reference sequence). The CDR3 spans 15 residues. In DNA, the CDR3 is TGCGCCAGCAGTGAGTCGGGCCAGTCGAACACTGAAGCTTTCTTT. The encoded protein is CASSESGQSNTEAFF.

Of note for this clone: The identical CDR3 is also encoded by other nucleotide sequences in the sample. The genes are TRBV28 and TRBJ2-7; 8 bases fit TRBD1. The CDR3 has 15 amino acids. The V gene end was trimmed by 4 bases and the J gene end by 0 bases; junction bases not matched to a gene: 5. Germline CDR1 and CDR2: MDHEN and SYDVKM. CDR3: CASSSPGTGSYEQYF. CDR3 coding DNA: TGTGCCAGCAGTTCTCCCGGGACAGGCTCCTACGAGCAGTACTTC.

This chain connects TRBV19 to TRBJ1-2; D is uncertain. This CDR3 spans 15 amino acids. V was trimmed by 1 base and J by 5 bases, leaving 14 bases between them. CDR1 is LNHDA, CDR2 SQIVND, per germline (reference sequence). The CDR3 protein is CASSIAPWQPYGYTF. DNA of the CDR3: TGTGCCAGTAGTATAGCCCCGTGGCAGCCTTATGGCTACACCTTC.

This chain links TRBV7-2 with TRBJ1-1, with no clear D. With 4 bases removed from V and 3 bases from J, the gap between germline ends came to 9 bases. CDR1 is SGHTA, CDR2 FQGNSA, per germline. The CDR3 length is 13 residues. The CDR3 coding sequence is TGTGCCAGCAGCTGGGGATTAGACACTGAAGCTTTCTTT. It translates to CASSWGLDTEAFF.